This entry is about one TCR beta chain. The authors' processing: Reference gene primers were amplified, and this amplification served to estimate nucleated cell counts. The method was immunoSEQ multiplex PCR; TCRdb's version includes in-frame clones alone and lacks a portion of them. V, J and clone size reflect that table, while D and trimming were determined from the DNA. Of roughly 76,000 clones listed, more than 75% are singletons. The CDR3 length is 19 residues. CDR1 and CDR2 (germline): LNHDA, SQIVND (reference sequence). The V and J ends lost 3 bases and 9 bases, in that order; junction bases with no gene match: 18. This entry is derived from a study of blood T cell repertoires in COVID-19.

The clonotype originates from a man in his forties or fifties with acute or convalescent COVID-19. The J gene is TRBJ2-1, the V gene TRBV19, with 12 nucleotides matching TRBD2. Sequencing used peripheral blood. The CDR3 protein is CASSIRGLAGGPSGLEQFF. CDR3 in DNA: TGTGCCAGTAGTATTCGAGGGCTAGCGGGAGGGCCGAGCGGCCTTGAGCAGTTCTTC.